One sample yielded the 30 T cell receptor beta chains listed below, sequenced in a study of early T cells in non-severe SARS-CoV-2 infection (dated by TCRdb to the early 2020s). Receptor amplification or capture employed 5' RACE. Sequencer: NextSeq 500. Using fastp at Q25 and MiXCR, TCRdb reprocessed the public reads and kept productive beta chains. Identical CDR3 protein sequences are pooled into one entry, listed with their most common genes and DNA. Recorded for this sample are some 66,000 distinct CDR3 sequences; around 8.7% of them occurred a single time. The top ten clones comprise 2.5% to 3.5% of the sample. Input material: whole blood. Receptors were obtained from an adult who was a healthcare worker with PCR-confirmed SARS-CoV-2 infection or an uninfected control (not recorded which).

This chain uses TRBV3-1 with TRBJ2-3, with 8 bases lining up with TRBD1. In germline, CDR1 is LGHDT, CDR2 YNNKEL (reference sequence). The CDR3 has 16 amino acids. The ends lost 0 bases at V and 5 bases at J; junction bases unmatched: 7. CDR3 residues: CASSQDGSGGVDTQYF. The CDR3 nucleotides read TGTGCCAGCAGCCAAGATGGTTCAGGGGGCGTAGATACGCAGTATTTT.

There are many counts of this clonotype. This chain uses TRBV4-2 with TRBJ2-2; 10 nucleotides agree with TRBD2. With V trimmed by 0 bases and J by 6 bases, 10 bases remained unmatched. Looked up from germline, CDR1 is LGHNA and CDR2 is YNFKEQ. CDR3 length: 18 residues. The CDR3 coding sequence is TGTGCCAGCAGCCAAGAAGGGCTAGCGGGAGTTTGGCCCGGGGAGCTGTTTTTT. As protein: CASSQEGLAGVWPGELFF.

This clonotype has a count of ten or more. The chain uses TRBV4-1 and TRBJ2-3; 10 bases align to TRBD1. Per the germline V gene, CDR1 is MGHRA and CDR2 is YSYEKL. The CDR3 extends over 18 amino acids. The ends lost 0 bases at V and 2 bases at J; junction bases unmatched: 8. DNA for the CDR3: TGCGCCAGCAGCCAAGATGTTCCGGGACAGGGGCTCACAGATACGCAGTATTTT. This encodes CASSQDVPGQGLTDTQYF.

This clonotype was observed many times. The rearrangement uses TRBV12-3 or TRBV12-4 and TRBJ2-7; perhaps TRBD1 as D (6 bases). The CDR3 contains 15 residues. Trimming stripped 5 bases from V and 2 bases from J, with 16 bases between. The chain's CDR3 is CASSPRTAFTYEQYF. The CDR3, as DNA: TGTGCCAGCAGTCCCCGGACAGCGTTTACCTACGAGCAGTACTTC.

This sequence joins TRBV7-2 and TRBJ2-5; D is possibly TRBD1 or TRBD2 (6 bases each). The CDR3 length is 14 residues. V was trimmed by 2 bases and J by 10 bases, leaving 17 bases between them. Germline loops: CDR1 SGHTA, CDR2 FQGNSA. CDR3 in amino acids: CASSLIQGRGDQYF. The CDR3 coding sequence is TGTGCCAGCAGCTTAATCCAGGGGCGCGGGGACCAGTACTTC. The whole variable domain, remainder taken from reference TRBV7-2 and TRBJ2-5, is GAGVSQSPSNKVTEKGKDVELRCDPISGHTALYWYRQSLGQGLEFLIYFQGNSAPDKSGLPSDRFSAERTGGSVSTLTIQRTQQEDSAVYLCASSLIQGRGDQYFGPGTRLLVL.

This clonotype was found many times. The rearrangement uses TRBV20-1 and TRBJ2-3; no definite D call. The length of the CDR3 is 9 residues. The germline CDR1 and CDR2 sequences are DFQATT and SNEGSKA (reference sequence). V lost 7 bases and J lost 6, with 5 bases in between. The CDR3 bases are TGCAGTGTGGGGGATACGCAGTATTTT. Protein sequence: CSVGDTQYF.

Details on this clonotype: At one of its ends the junction is not consistent with the germline gene, which may arise from a read error. The chain couples TRBV6-2 or TRBV6-3 to TRBJ2-2, with 8 positions matching TRBD1. CDR3 length: 17 amino acids. CDR1 is MNHEY and CDR2 is SVGEGT in the germline V gene. This CDR3 reads CASSYEGDRGNTGEPFF. CDR3 bases: TGTGCCAGCAGTTACGAGGGAGACAGGGGCAACACCGGGGAGCCGTTTTTT.

The rearrangement links TRBV6-5 to TRBJ2-7; 11 bases align to TRBD2. The germline V gene encodes CDR1 MNHEY and CDR2 SVGAGI. This CDR3 contains 15 residues. V trimming: 6 bases; J trimming: 2 bases; junction bases outside the gene matches: 6. CDR3 sequence reads: CASRGGLADPYEQYF. The CDR3 DNA reads TGTGCCAGCAGGGGGGGACTAGCGGATCCCTACGAGCAGTACTTC.

This clonotype occurred many times. This chain uses TRBV7-3 with TRBJ2-3; unclear D gene. Germline CDR1 and CDR2: SGHTA and FQGTGA. V dropped 6 bases and J dropped 6 bases, with 19 bases sitting between them. The CDR3 is 15 amino acids. The CDR3 DNA sequence: TGTGCCAGCAGACCCTTCCCCAGCGACCGTGATACGCAGTATTTT. Translating gives CASRPFPSDRDTQYF.

This clonotype has just a few counts. The chain combines TRBV10-1 with TRBJ2-1, with TRBD2 as a possible D gene (6 bases). The CDR3 is 15 amino acids. V lost 4 bases and J lost 8, with 18 bases in between. The germline CDR1 and CDR2 sequences are WNHNN and SYGVQD (reference sequence). The CDR3 DNA follows: TGCGCCAGCAGTGGTGTCGGGAGAGGGTTGGATGAGCAGTTCTTC. It codes for CASSGVGRGLDEQFF.

At least ten counts were recorded for this clonotype. This chain links TRBV30 with TRBJ1-2; possible D gene TRBD1, 5 bases. V dropped 2 bases and J dropped 8 bases, with 12 bases sitting between them. In germline, CDR1 is GTSNPN, CDR2 SVGIG (reference sequence). This CDR3 is built from 12 residues. This CDR3 reads CAWSLRGVGYTF. The CDR3 bases are TGTGCCTGGAGTCTCCGGGGGGTCGGCTACACCTTC.

This clonotype was counted ten times or more. CDR3 DNA sequence: TGTGCCAGCAGCTTAGCAGGGGGCGACGGATATAATGAAAAACTGTTTTTT. Translating gives CASSLAGGDGYNEKLFF. V is TRBV7-9 and J is TRBJ1-4, with TRBD1 matching over 7 bases. The CDR3 has 17 residues. V shed 0 bases and J 4 bases; nucleotides not matched to a gene: 8. CDR1 and CDR2 from the germline V gene are SEHNR and FQNEAQ (reference sequence).

This clonotype showed up many times. CDR3 in DNA: TGCGCCAGCAGCCAAGATATCCGCGGGAGGGAAGAGACCCAGTACTTC. This encodes CASSQDIRGREETQYF. The chain links TRBV4-3 to TRBJ2-5; 9 nucleotides line up with TRBD2. The ends lost 0 bases at V and 3 bases at J; junction bases unmatched: 5. The CDR3 covers 16 residues. Germline V lookup: CDR1 LGHNA, CDR2 YSLEER.

The J gene is TRBJ2-4, the V gene TRBV5-1, with D tentatively TRBD1 or TRBD2 (5 bases each). V was cut by 0 bases and J by 7 bases, with 11 bases left in between. This CDR3 region has 14 residues. Germline V gene sequence: CDR1 SGHRS, CDR2 YFSETQ. This chain's CDR3 is CASSLVGGSNIQYF. The CDR3 nucleotides are TGCGCCAGCAGCTTGGTTGGGGGAAGCAACATTCAGTACTTC.

This clonotype was seen a few times. The genes are TRBV5-6 and TRBJ2-4; either TRBD1 or TRBD2 may supply D (5 bases each). Trimming cost V 1 base and J 4 bases, with 9 bases left between them. The CDR3 extends over 14 amino acids. Germline CDR1 reads SGHDT; CDR2 reads YYEEEE. The CDR3 DNA follows: TGTGCCAGCAGCTTGTCGGGGCAGAAAAACATTCAGTACTTC. Protein product: CASSLSGQKNIQYF. Using reference TRBV5-6 and TRBJ2-4 for the parts outside the CDR3, the full variable domain is DAGVTQSPTHLIKTRGQQVTLRCSPKSGHDTVSWYQQALGQGPQFIFQYYEEEERQRGNFPDRFSGHQFPNYSSELNVNALLLGDSALYLCASSLSGQKNIQYFGAGTRLSVL.

This clonotype was recorded a few times. V usage is TRBV30 and J usage is TRBJ2-4; TRBD2 aligns across 7 bases. This CDR3 is 13 amino acids long. Trimming at V came to 3 bases and at J to 5 bases, leaving 4 bases not matched to a gene. CDR1 and CDR2 (germline): GTSNPN, SVGIG (reference sequence). CDR3 region: CAWSTSGENIQYF. The CDR3 coding sequence is TGTGCCTGGAGCACAAGCGGGGAAAACATTCAGTACTTC.

The table lists this clonotype with a few counts. In DNA, the CDR3 is TGTGCCAGCAGTTTCCTTCTAGAGTACGAGCAGTACTTC. Translation: CASSFLLEYEQYF. The V call is TRBV28, the J call TRBJ2-7; D unclear. Trimming cost V 3 bases and J 4 bases, with 10 bases left between them. Germline values: CDR1 MDHEN, CDR2 SYDVKM. This CDR3 is built from 13 residues.

This clonotype was picked up a small number of times. The chain employs TRBV28 and TRBJ2-3; either TRBD1 or TRBD2 may fit D (5 bases each). Germline assignment: CDR1 MDHEN and CDR2 SYDVKM. The CDR3 totals 14 residues. V lost 6 bases, J lost 3 bases, and 13 bases lay in between. The CDR3 DNA sequence: TGTGCCAGCAGAGAGGGGACGTCGACAGATACGCAGTATTTT. This encodes CASREGTSTDTQYF.

The chain carries TRBV28 and TRBJ2-3; a weak D match, TRBD1 (5 bases). Germline-derived CDR1 and CDR2 are MDHEN and SYDVKM. With 1 base removed from V and 2 bases from J, the gap between germline ends came to 13 bases. The CDR3 is 16 residues long. The CDR3 nucleotides are TGTGCCAGCAGTTTATCCGGCAGGGCGAACACAGATACGCAGTATTTT. This gives the protein CASSLSGRANTDTQYF.

Many counts were recorded for this clonotype. The genes are TRBV4-2 and TRBJ1-5, with D possibly being TRBD1 (5 bases). The CDR3 is 15 amino acids. Trimming took 2 bases from V and 3 from J, leaving 11 bases between them. The germline V gene has CDR1 LGHNA and CDR2 YNFKEQ. The CDR3 DNA reads TGTGCCAGCAGCCAACAGGGTGGGGTCAATCAGCCCCAGCATTTT. Translating it yields CASSQQGGVNQPQHF.

The chain recombines TRBV6-5 with TRBJ2-7; D is uncertain. The germline CDR1 and CDR2 sequences are MNHEY and SVGAGI. The CDR3 loop spans 13 amino acids. V was clipped by 5 bases and J by 2 bases, with 10 bases between them. CDR3 amino acids: CASSPSAAYEQYF. CDR3 DNA: TGTGCCAGCAGTCCCTCAGCCGCCTACGAGCAGTACTTC.

This clonotype was counted at least ten times. The chain carries TRBV29-1 and TRBJ2-7, with D uncertain. The germline gives CDR1 SQVTM, CDR2 ANQGSEA. The CDR3 sequence is 11 residues long. V lost 4 bases and J lost 0, with 4 bases in between. The CDR3 here is CSVADSYEQYF. CDR3 DNA sequence: TGCAGCGTTGCAGACTCCTACGAGCAGTACTTC.

This clonotype came up a few times. This chain's CDR3 is CASRSYGNQPQHF. DNA for the CDR3: TGTGCCAGCAGAAGTTATGGCAATCAGCCCCAGCATTTT. The V and J genes are TRBV6-5 and TRBJ1-5; D is unclear. V was trimmed by 6 bases and J by 2 bases, leaving 8 bases between them. The CDR3 sequence is 13 residues long. Germline CDR1 MNHEY, CDR2 SVGAGI.

This clonotype was picked up a small number of times. The rearrangement uses TRBV4-3 and TRBJ2-3; D assignment may be TRBD1 or TRBD2 (5 bases each). This CDR3 has 17 amino acids. Germline V CDR1 and CDR2: LGHNA, YSLEER. Trimming took 0 bases from V and 4 from J, leaving 17 bases between them. The CDR3 DNA sequence: TGCGCCAGCAGCCAAGACGGGCCCCCCAGGGACGCAGATACGCAGTATTTT. This translates into CASSQDGPPRDADTQYF.

This clonotype was seen only a few times. The chain combines TRBV7-2 with TRBJ1-6; D not resolved. This CDR3 has 16 amino acids. Germline CDR1 reads SGHTA; CDR2 reads FQGNSA. Trimming removed 5 bases at V and 6 bases at J, with 17 bases between. CDR3 sequence reads: CASSEGVTMTNSPLHF. CDR3 nucleotide sequence: TGTGCCAGCAGCGAGGGAGTAACTATGACTAATTCACCCCTCCACTTT.

The chain recombines TRBV5-1 with TRBJ2-5; a possible D gene is TRBD1 (6 bases). V dropped 2 bases and J dropped 4 bases, with 12 bases sitting between them. This CDR3 region has 14 residues. Germline loops: CDR1 SGHRS, CDR2 YFSETQ. CDR3 bases: TGCGCCAGCAGCTTCATAGGGGGACCAGAGACCCAGTACTTC. Translated: CASSFIGGPETQYF.

V gene TRBV7-2 combines with J gene TRBJ2-5, with a possible D match to TRBD2 (5 bases). The CDR3 is 13 amino acids. Germline V gene data show CDR1 as SGHTA and CDR2 as FQGNSA. The germline V and J ends were trimmed by 4 bases and 3 bases, with 9 bases remaining between them. CDR3: CASSWAGEETQYF. CDR3 nucleotide sequence: TGTGCCAGCAGCTGGGCCGGGGAAGAGACCCAGTACTTC.

The table lists this clonotype with a few counts. The genes are TRBV16 and TRBJ1-5, with D perhaps matching TRBD1 (5 bases). This CDR3 contains 15 residues. Germline CDR1 reads KGHSY; CDR2 reads FQNENV. Trimming cost V 0 bases and J 2 bases, with 8 bases left between them. CDR3 coding DNA: TGTGCCAGCAGCCAATCAGGGGCCCGCAATCAGCCCCAGCATTTT. As protein: CASSQSGARNQPQHF.

The chain carries TRBV11-2 and TRBJ1-1; D is undetermined. V gave up 1 base and J gave up 9 bases, with 12 bases separating them. The CDR3 consists of 13 residues. Germline CDR1 and CDR2: SGHAT and FQNNGV. For the CDR3, the DNA is TGTGCCAGCAGCTTAGGGGCCGGACGGAAAGCTTTCTTT. It codes for CASSLGAGRKAFF. Together with reference TRBV11-2 and TRBJ1-1, the CDR3 gives the full variable domain: EAGVAQSPRYKIIEKRQSVAFWCNPISGHATLYWYQQILGQGPKLLIQFQNNGVVDDSQLPKDRFSAERLKGVDSTLKIQPAKLEDSAVYLCASSLGAGRKAFFGQGTRLTVV.

This clonotype came up many times. The chain uses TRBV30 and TRBJ1-5; 7 bases match TRBD1. The trim removed 2 bases at V and 2 bases at J, leaving 9 bases unmatched. The germline gives CDR1 GTSNPN, CDR2 SVGIG (reference sequence). The CDR3 length is 16 residues. The CDR3 sequence is CAWSHGDRVGNQPQHF. CDR3 in DNA: TGTGCCTGGAGTCACGGAGACAGGGTAGGCAATCAGCCCCAGCATTTT. The full variable domain, in which reference TRBV30 and TRBJ1-5 provide the parts outside the CDR3, is SQTIHQWPATLVQPVGSPLSLECTVEGTSNPNLYWYRQAAGRGLQLLFYSVGIGQISSEVPQNLSASRPQDRQFILSSKKLLLSDSGFYLCAWSHGDRVGNQPQHFGDGTRLSIL.